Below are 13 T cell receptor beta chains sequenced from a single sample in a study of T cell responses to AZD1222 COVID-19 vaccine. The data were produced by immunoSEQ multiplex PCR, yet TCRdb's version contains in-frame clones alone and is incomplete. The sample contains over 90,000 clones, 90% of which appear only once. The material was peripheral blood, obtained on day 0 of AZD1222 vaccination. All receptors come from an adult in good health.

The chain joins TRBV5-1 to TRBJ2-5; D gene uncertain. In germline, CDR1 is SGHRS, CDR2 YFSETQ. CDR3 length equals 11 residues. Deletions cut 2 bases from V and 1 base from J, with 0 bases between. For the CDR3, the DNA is TGCGCCAGCAGCTTCCAAGAGACCCAGTACTTC. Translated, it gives CASSFQETQYF.

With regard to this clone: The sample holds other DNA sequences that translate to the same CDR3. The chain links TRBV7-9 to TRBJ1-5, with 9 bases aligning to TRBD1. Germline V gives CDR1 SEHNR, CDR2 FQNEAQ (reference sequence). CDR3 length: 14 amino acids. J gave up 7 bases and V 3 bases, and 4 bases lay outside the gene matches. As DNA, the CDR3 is TGTGCCAGCAGCTTGGGACAGGGAGGACAGCCCCAGCATTTT. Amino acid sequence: CASSLGQGGQPQHF.

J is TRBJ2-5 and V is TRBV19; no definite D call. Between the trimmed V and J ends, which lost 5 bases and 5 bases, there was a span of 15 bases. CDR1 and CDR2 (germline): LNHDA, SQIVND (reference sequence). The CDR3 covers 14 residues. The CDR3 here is CASSSQALGETQYF. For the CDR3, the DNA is TGTGCCAGTAGTTCCCAGGCCCTTGGGGAGACCCAGTACTTC.

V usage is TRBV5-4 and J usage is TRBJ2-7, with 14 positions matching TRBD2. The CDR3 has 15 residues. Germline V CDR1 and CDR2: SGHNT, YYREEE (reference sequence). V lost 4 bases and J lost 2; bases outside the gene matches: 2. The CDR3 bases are TGTGCCAGCAGCCCGACTAGCGGGGGGGCCTACGAGCAGTACTTC. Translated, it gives CASSPTSGGAYEQYF.

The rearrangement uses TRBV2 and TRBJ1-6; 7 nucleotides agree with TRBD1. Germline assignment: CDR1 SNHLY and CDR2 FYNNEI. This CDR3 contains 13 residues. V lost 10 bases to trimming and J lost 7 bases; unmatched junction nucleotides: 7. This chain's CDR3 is CATLGTANSPLHF. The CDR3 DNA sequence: TGTGCCACCCTCGGGACAGCAAATTCACCCCTCCACTTT.

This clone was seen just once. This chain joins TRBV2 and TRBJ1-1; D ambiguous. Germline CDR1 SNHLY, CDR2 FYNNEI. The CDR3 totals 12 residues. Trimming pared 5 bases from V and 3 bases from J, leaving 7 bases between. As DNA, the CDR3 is TGTGCCAGCAGTCGGGGTTACACTGAAGCTTTCTTT. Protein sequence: CASSRGYTEAFF.

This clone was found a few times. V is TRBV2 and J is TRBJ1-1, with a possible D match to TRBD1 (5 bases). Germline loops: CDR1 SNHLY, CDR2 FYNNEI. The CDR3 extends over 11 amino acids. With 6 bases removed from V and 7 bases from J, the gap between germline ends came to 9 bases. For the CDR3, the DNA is TGTGCCAGCAGCTACGACAGTGAAGCTTTCTTT. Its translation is CASSYDSEAFF.

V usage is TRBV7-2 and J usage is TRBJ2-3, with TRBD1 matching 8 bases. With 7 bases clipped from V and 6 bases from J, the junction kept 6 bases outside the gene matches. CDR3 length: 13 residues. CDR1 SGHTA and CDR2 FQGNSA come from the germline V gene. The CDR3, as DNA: TGTGCCAGCACCACAGGGGGGCACGATACGCAGTATTTT. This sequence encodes CASTTGGHDTQYF.

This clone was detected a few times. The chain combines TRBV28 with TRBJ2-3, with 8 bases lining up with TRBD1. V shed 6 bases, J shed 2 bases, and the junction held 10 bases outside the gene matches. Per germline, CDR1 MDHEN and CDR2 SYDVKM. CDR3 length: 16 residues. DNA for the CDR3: TGTGCCAGCAGACCAGCCGACAGGGGATTCACAGATACGCAGTATTTT. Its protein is CASRPADRGFTDTQYF.

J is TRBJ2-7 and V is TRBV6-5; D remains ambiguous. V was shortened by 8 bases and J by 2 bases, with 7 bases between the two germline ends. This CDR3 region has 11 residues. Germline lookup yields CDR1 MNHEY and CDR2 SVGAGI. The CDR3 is CASRTAYEQYF. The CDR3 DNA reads TGTGCCAGCCGGACCGCCTACGAGCAGTACTTC.

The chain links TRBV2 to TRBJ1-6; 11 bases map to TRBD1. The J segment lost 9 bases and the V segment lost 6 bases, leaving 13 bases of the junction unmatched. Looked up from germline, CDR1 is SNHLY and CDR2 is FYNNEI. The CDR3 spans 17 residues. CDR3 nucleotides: TGTGCCAGCAGCACGGGACAGGGGGAAATTAAAGGTTCACCCCTCCACTTT. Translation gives CASSTGQGEIKGSPLHF.

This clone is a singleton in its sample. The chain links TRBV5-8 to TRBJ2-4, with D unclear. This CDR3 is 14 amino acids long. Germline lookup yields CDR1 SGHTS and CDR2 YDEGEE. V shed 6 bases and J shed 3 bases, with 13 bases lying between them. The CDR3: CASNGQEVKNIQYF. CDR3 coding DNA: TGTGCCAGCAACGGGCAAGAGGTCAAAAACATTCAGTACTTC.

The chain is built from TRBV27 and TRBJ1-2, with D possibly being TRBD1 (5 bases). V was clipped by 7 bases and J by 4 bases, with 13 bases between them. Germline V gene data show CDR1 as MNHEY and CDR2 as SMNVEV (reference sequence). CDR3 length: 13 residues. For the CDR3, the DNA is TGTGCCAGCATTCAGCAGGGTTTCTATGGCTACACCTTC. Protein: CASIQQGFYGYTF.